The T cell receptor beta chain under discussion was sequenced for a study of blood T cell repertoires in COVID-19. As originally analysed: By means of reference gene primer amplification, nucleated cell counts were estimated. The data were produced by immunoSEQ multiplex PCR, yet TCRdb's version contains in-frame clones alone and is incomplete. Clone size and V and J calls were adopted from that table, with D and trimming inferred from the DNA. The sample records 150,000 to 200,000 clones, 85% to 90% being singletons. Sequenced input: peripheral blood. This receptor was taken from a human donor in a cohort sampled during active COVID-19.

The CDR3 DNA sequence: TGTGCCAGCAACCGAGGGACAGTAACTGGGGAGCAGTACTTC. This sequence encodes CASNRGTVTGEQYF. The V call is TRBV2, the J call TRBJ2-7; 7 bases are shared with TRBD1. The germline CDR1 and CDR2 sequences are SNHLY and FYNNEI. The V and J ends lost 7 bases and 7 bases, in that order; junction bases with no gene match: 13. There are 14 residues in the CDR3.